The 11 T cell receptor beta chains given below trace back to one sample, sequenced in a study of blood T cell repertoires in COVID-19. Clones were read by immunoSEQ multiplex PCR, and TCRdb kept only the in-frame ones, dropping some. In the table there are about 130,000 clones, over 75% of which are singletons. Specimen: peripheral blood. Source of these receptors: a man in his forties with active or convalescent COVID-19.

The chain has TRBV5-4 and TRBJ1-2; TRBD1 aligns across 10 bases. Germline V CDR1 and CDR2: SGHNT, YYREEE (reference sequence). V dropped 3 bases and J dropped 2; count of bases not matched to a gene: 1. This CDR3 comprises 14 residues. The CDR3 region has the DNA TGTGCCAGCAGCTCGACAGGGGGCAACTATGGCTACACCTTC. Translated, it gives CASSSTGGNYGYTF.

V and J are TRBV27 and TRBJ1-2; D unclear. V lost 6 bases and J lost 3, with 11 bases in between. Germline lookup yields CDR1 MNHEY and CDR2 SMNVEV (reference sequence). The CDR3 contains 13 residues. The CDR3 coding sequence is TGTGCCAGCAGGGGTCGGGGAGACTATGGCTACACCTTC. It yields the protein CASRGRGDYGYTF.

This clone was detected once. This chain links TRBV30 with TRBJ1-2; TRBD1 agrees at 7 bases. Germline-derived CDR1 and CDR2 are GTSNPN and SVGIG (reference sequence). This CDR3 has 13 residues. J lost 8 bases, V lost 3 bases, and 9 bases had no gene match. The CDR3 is CAWRTTGVYGYTF. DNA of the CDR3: TGTGCCTGGAGGACTACAGGGGTATACGGCTACACCTTC.

CDR3 in DNA: TGTGCCAGCAGCTCAGGGTCCCCCGGGGAGCTGTTTTTT. Its protein is CASSSGSPGELFF. The chain couples TRBV11-2 to TRBJ2-2, with D maybe TRBD1 (5 bases). The CDR3 sequence is 13 residues long. Germline V gene data show CDR1 as SGHAT and CDR2 as FQNNGV. Trimming took 4 bases from V and 6 from J, leaving 9 bases between them.

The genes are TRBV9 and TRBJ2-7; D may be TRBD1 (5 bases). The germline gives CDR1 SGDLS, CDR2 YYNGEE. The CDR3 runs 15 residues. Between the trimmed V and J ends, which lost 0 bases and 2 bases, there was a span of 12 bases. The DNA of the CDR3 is TGTGCCAGCAGCGTAGCCCCCGACAGTACCTACGAGCAGTACTTC. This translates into CASSVAPDSTYEQYF.

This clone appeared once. The CDR3 region has the DNA TGTGCCAGCAGCCAAACGGACAGGGCCTATGGCTACACCTTC. Translation: CASSQTDRAYGYTF. The genes are TRBV3-1 (or the pseudogene TRBV3-2) and TRBJ1-2; 8 positions match TRBD1. CDR3 length equals 14 residues. Germline V gene sequence: CDR1 LGHDT, CDR2 YNNKEL (reference sequence). V was pared by 2 bases and J by 4 bases, with 3 bases of the junction left unmatched.

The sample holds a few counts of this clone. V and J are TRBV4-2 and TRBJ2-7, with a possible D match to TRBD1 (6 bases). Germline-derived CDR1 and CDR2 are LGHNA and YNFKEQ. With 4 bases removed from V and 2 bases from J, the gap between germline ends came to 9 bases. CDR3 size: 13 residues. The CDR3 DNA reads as TGTGCCAGCAGCCGAGGACAGACCTACGAGCAGTACTTC. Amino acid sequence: CASSRGQTYEQYF.

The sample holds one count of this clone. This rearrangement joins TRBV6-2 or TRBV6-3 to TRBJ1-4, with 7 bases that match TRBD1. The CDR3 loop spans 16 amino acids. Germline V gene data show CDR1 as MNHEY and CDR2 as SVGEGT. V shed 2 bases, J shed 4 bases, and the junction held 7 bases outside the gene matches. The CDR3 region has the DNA TGTGCCAGCAGTTACGGCCAAGGGGGCCTTAATGAAAAACTGTTTTTT. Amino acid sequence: CASSYGQGGLNEKLFF.

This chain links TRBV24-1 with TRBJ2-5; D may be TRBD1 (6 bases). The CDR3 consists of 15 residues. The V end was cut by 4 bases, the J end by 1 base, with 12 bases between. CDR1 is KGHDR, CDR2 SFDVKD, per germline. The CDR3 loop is CATSDPRDIQETQYF. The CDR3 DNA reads TGTGCCACCAGTGACCCCCGGGACATCCAAGAGACCCAGTACTTC.

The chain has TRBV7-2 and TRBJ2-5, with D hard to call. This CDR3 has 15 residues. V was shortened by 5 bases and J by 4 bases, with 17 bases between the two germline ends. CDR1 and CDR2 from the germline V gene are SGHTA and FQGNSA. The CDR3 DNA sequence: TGTGCCAGCAGCCCCTGGTCGGTCCGAGCAGAGACCCAGTACTTC. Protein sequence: CASSPWSVRAETQYF.

Here the CDR3 DNA reads TGTGCCAGCGGTGGGACTACGATCTCTGGAAACACCATATATTTT. It specifies CASGGTTISGNTIYF. This chain connects TRBV2 to TRBJ1-3; TRBD1 is a possible D gene (5 bases). Trimming pared 8 bases from V and 0 bases from J, leaving 14 bases between. The CDR3 totals 15 residues. CDR1 and CDR2 (germline): SNHLY, FYNNEI.